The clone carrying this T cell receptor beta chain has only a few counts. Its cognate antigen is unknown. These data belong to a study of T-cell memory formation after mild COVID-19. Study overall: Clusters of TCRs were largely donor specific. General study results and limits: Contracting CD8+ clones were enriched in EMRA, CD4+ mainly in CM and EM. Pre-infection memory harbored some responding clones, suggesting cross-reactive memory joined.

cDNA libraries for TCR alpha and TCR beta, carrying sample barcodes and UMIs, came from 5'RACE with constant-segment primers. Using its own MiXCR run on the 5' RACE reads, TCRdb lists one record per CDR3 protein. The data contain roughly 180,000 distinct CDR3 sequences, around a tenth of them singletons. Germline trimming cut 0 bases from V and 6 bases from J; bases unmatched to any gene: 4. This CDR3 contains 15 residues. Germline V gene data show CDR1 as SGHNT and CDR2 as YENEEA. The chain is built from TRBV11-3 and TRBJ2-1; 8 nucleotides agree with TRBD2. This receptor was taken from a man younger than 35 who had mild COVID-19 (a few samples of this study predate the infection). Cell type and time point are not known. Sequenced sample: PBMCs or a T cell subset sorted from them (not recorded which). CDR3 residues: CASSLERGAINEQFF. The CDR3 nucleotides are TGTGCCAGCAGCTTAGAGCGGGGGGCTATCAATGAGCAGTTCTTC.